The rows below give T cell receptor beta chains drawn from one sample of a study of blood T cells in healthy people across ages. Via MiXCR, TCRdb re-called the 5' RACE reads, giving one row per CDR3 protein. The repertoire has some 1,500,000 distinct CDR3 sequences, 35% to 45% of them found once; the top ten carry less than 5%. Sequencing was done on a sample of blood. The receptor set was obtained from a woman between 18 and 29 years old in good health. Each CDR3 is given with its conserved first and last residue. Clone size is not always given. Where it is, it says once, few, many or a class for expanded clones.

clone size,V gene,J gene,CDR3 protein
few,TRBV28,TRBJ1-2,CGARNGRGTGYGYTF
few,TRBV10-3,TRBJ1-2,CAISESSGGAEGYTF
.,TRBV28,TRBJ2-7,CASSSPSGLPPYEQYF
few,TRBV20-1,TRBJ1-1,CSARDLGRGNTEAFF
.,TRBV30,TRBJ1-2,CAWTWAGTNYGYTF
few,TRBV20-1,TRBJ2-1,CSARSGGAWNEQFF
.,TRBV10-3,TRBJ2-7,CAISESTTKTYEQYF
few,TRBV20-1,TRBJ1-2,CSAVDSPWEYTF
.,TRBV13,TRBJ2-7,CASSFSPSYEQYF
.,TRBV2,TRBJ2-1,CASSDGTALYEQFF
.,TRBV20-1,TRBJ2-3,CSARESWGYTDTQYF
once,TRBV13,TRBJ2-7,CASSPGLVAYEQYF
.,TRBV12-3/TRBV12-4,TRBJ2-4,CASSSLAEGRQYF
.,TRBV10-3,TRBJ1-6,CAISDGERNSPLHF
.,TRBV9,.,CASSADGVLHEQYF
few,TRBV20-1,TRBJ2-3,CSARTPDGRATDTQYF
.,TRBV7-8,TRBJ2-5,CASSLAAGEKTQYF
.,TRBV4-3,TRBJ1-1,CASSQEIGGAILDLDEAFF
few,TRBV7-3,TRBJ1-1,CASSSVIRVGNTEAFF
.,TRBV10-1,TRBJ2-7,CAKSAQGGIVSYGQYF
few,TRBV4-1,TRBJ2-1,CASSQVTGQSPLEQFF
few,TRBV25-1,TRBJ2-1,CASQNLAGSYNEQFF
.,TRBV30,TRBJ1-2,CAYDRGLSNYGYTF
few,TRBV27,TRBJ2-1,CASSLQGWSDEQFF
few,TRBV2,TRBJ2-3,CASGGVGTDTQYF
few,TRBV13,TRBJ2-7,CASSLVQYEQYF
few,TRBV20-1,.,CSARMGTGYYEQYF
.,TRBV9,TRBJ2-6,CASSVGLAEYSGANVLTF
.,TRBV28,TRBJ2-1,CASQGSSYNEQFF
.,TRBV21-1,TRBJ2-2,CASSSASGRKGELFF
.,TRBV20-1,TRBJ2-7,CSAMTSGRYNEQYF
few,TRBV5-6,TRBJ2-5,CASSLRQTLGWETQYF
few,TRBV6-2/TRBV6-3,TRBJ2-3,CASRKRFGDTQYF
many,TRBV7-9,TRBJ2-7,CASSLSGNPYEQYF
.,TRBV12-3/TRBV12-4,TRBJ2-5,CASSPHKGLLETQYF
.,TRBV28,TRBJ2-7,CASTTQGDIYEQYF
few,TRBV4-3,TRBJ2-1,CASSQGLDREQFF
.,TRBV12-3/TRBV12-4,TRBJ2-3,CASLNEGDTQYF
.,TRBV5-1,TRBJ2-7,CASSSRGEIYEQYF
.,TRBV28,TRBJ2-7,CASQPGQGSYEQYF
few,TRBV12-3/TRBV12-4,TRBJ2-5,CASSPGIFQETQYF